A single sample gave rise to the 12 T cell receptor beta chains below, sequenced in a study of T cell changes during pregnancy in multiple sclerosis (dated by TCRdb to the late 2010s). Library prep was done by the immunoSEQ multiplex PCR assay. The table was pulled from immuneACCESS by TCRdb, which kept in-frame rearrangements only. Such tables lose some clones; where checked, under half of the loss comes from unresolved V genes, and the rest has no known cause. This sample gives over 100,000 clones in total; roughly 90% of them show up just once. The top ten clonotypes cover about 1.6% of the sample. Sample: peripheral blood, taken in the third trimester of pregnancy. The receptors come from a female donor with multiple sclerosis, enrolled in a pregnancy study.

The chain employs TRBV6-1 and TRBJ2-2, with D maybe TRBD1 (6 bases). Germline CDR1 MNHNS, CDR2 SASEGT. V lost 5 bases, J lost 7 bases, and 14 bases lay in between. The CDR3 spans 14 residues. CDR3 in amino acids: CASSQDRVIGELFF. The CDR3 bases are TGTGCCAGCAGTCAGGACAGAGTAATCGGGGAGCTGTTTTTT.

The chain employs TRBV10-3 and TRBJ2-1; 10 bases are shared with TRBD1. This CDR3 is built from 19 residues. V gave up 7 bases and J gave up 5 bases; unmatched junction bases: 20. Per germline, CDR1 ENHRY and CDR2 SYGVKD. The CDR3 is CAITRNRRTGGILDNEQFF. The CDR3 region has the DNA TGTGCCATCACCCGAAACCGAAGGACAGGGGGTATTTTGGACAATGAGCAGTTCTTC.

The rearrangement uses TRBV19 and TRBJ1-2; D not resolved. The CDR3 runs 13 residues. V was pared by 10 bases and J by 3 bases, with 15 bases between. Germline lookup yields CDR1 LNHDA and CDR2 SQIVND (reference sequence). Written as DNA, the CDR3 is TGTGCCACTCGAAAGCGAGAAGACTATGGCTACACCTTC. It is translated as CATRKREDYGYTF.

The chain is built from TRBV30 and TRBJ1-4; 11 positions agree with TRBD1. CDR3 length: 16 amino acids. V was clipped by 0 bases and J by 8 bases; unmatched bases: 8. CDR1 GTSNPN and CDR2 SVGIG come from the germline V gene (reference sequence). Here the CDR3 reads CAWSVGTGGRKEKLFF. The CDR3 nucleotides are TGTGCCTGGAGTGTCGGGACAGGGGGAAGAAAGGAAAAACTGTTTTTT.

This rearrangement joins TRBV5-4 to TRBJ1-1; 10 bases are a match to TRBD1. Germline-derived CDR1 and CDR2 are SGHNT and YYREEE (reference sequence). The CDR3 consists of 18 residues. V gave up 4 bases and J gave up 0 bases; unmatched junction bases: 12. CDR3 loop: CASSPQPGTGVLNTEAFF. In DNA form, the CDR3 reads TGTGCCAGCAGCCCACAACCCGGGACAGGGGTCTTGAACACTGAAGCTTTCTTT. The full variable domain, rest sourced from reference TRBV5-4 and TRBJ1-1, is ETGVTQSPTHLIKTRGQQVTLRCSSQSGHNTVSWYQQALGQGPQFIFQYYREEENGRGNFPPRFSGLQFPNYSSELNVNALELDDSALYLCASSPQPGTGVLNTEAFFGQGTRLTVV.

Only a few counts were recorded for this clone. This chain joins TRBV30 and TRBJ1-5, with a possible D match to TRBD1 (5 bases). Trimming left V 1 base short and J 4 bases short, with 8 bases between. CDR1 GTSNPN and CDR2 SVGIG come from the germline V gene (reference sequence). The CDR3 length is 13 residues. As DNA, the CDR3 is TGTGCCTGGAGTGACGGGGGGAATCAGCCCCAGCATTTT. This encodes CAWSDGGNQPQHF.

The chain joins TRBV2 to TRBJ1-2, with a possible D match to TRBD1 (5 bases). V lost 7 bases, J lost 8 bases, and 17 bases lay in between. In germline, CDR1 is SNHLY, CDR2 FYNNEI. The length of the CDR3 is 13 residues. For the CDR3, the DNA is TGTGCCAGCACCCTCTCCAGGGTTGACGGCTACACCTTC. Translated, it gives CASTLSRVDGYTF. Filled out from reference TRBV2 and TRBJ1-2, the complete variable domain reads EPEVTQTPSHQVTQMGQEVILRCVPISNHLYFYWYRQILGQKVEFLVSFYNNEISEKSEIFDDQFSVERPDGSNFTLKIRSTKLEDSAMYFCASTLSRVDGYTFGSGTRLTVV.

V gene TRBV4-1 combines with J gene TRBJ2-1, with D hard to call. This CDR3 spans 15 amino acids. Germline V CDR1 and CDR2: MGHRA, YSYEKL. Trimming took off 0 bases at V and 7 bases at J, with 13 bases between the two ends. CDR3 in DNA: TGCGCCAGCAGCCAAGATTCGGGTTTTGGGAATGAGCAGTTCTTC. It specifies CASSQDSGFGNEQFF.

This clone appeared once. The chain carries TRBV29-1 and TRBJ2-7, with 10 bases lining up with TRBD2. The CDR3 spans 12 residues. Germline V lookup: CDR1 SQVTM, CDR2 ANQGSEA. V lost 4 bases to trimming and J lost 6 bases; unmatched junction nucleotides: 3. For the CDR3, the DNA is TGCAGCGTTGTGGGACTAGCGAGCGAGCAGTACTTC. Protein product: CSVVGLASEQYF.

The V gene is TRBV2, the J gene TRBJ2-2, with a possible D match to TRBD2 (5 bases). V was cut by 3 bases and J by 3 bases, with 20 bases left in between. CDR1 SNHLY and CDR2 FYNNEI come from the germline V gene. The CDR3 runs to 18 residues. The CDR3 spells CASSDRRIGGVDTGELFF. CDR3 sequence (DNA): TGTGCCAGCAGTGATAGACGGATAGGAGGCGTCGACACCGGGGAGCTGTTTTTT.

This clone has a single count. CDR3 DNA sequence: TGTGCCAGCAGCAAATACAGGGGGCGAGTCACTGAAGCTTTCTTT. This encodes CASSKYRGRVTEAFF. The chain joins TRBV5-6 to TRBJ1-1, with 9 nucleotides matching TRBD1. Germline loops: CDR1 SGHDT, CDR2 YYEEEE. Unmatched junction bases numbered 8, after V lost 4 bases and J lost 4 bases. This CDR3 contains 15 residues.

This clone was picked up one time. The rearrangement links TRBV19 to TRBJ2-5; D uncertain. Trimming stripped 2 bases from V and 2 bases from J, with 12 bases between. CDR3 length equals 15 residues. Germline assignment: CDR1 LNHDA and CDR2 SQIVND (reference sequence). This chain's CDR3 is CASSIQVTQQETQYF. DNA of the CDR3: TGTGCCAGTAGTATACAGGTTACCCAGCAAGAGACCCAGTACTTC.